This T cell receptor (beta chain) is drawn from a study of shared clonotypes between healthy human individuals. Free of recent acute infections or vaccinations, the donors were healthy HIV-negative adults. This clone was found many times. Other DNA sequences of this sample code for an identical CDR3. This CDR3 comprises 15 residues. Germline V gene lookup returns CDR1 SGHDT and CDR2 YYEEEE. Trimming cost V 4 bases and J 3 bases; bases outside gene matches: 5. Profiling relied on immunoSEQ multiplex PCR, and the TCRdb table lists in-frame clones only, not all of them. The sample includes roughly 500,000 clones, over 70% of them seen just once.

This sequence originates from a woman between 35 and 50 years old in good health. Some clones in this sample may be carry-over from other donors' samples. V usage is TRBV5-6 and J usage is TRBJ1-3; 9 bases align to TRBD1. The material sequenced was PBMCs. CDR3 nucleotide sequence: TGTGCCAGCAGCCCGGACAGGGGATATGGAAACACCATATATTTT. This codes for CASSPDRGYGNTIYF.